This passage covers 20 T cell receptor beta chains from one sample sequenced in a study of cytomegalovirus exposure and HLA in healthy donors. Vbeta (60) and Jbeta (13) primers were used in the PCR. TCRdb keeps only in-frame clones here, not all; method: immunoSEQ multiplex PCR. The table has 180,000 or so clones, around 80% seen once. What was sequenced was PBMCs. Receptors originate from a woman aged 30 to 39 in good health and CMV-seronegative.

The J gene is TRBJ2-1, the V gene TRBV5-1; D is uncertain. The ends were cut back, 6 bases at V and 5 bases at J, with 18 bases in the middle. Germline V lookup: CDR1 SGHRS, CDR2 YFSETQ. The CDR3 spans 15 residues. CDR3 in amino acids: CASTRLTPDNNEQFF. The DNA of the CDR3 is TGCGCCAGCACCCGGTTAACTCCTGATAACAATGAGCAGTTCTTC.

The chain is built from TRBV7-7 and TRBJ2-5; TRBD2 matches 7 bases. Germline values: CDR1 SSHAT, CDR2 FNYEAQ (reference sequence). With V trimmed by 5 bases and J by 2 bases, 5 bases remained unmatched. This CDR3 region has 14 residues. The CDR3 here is CASSTSGGQETQYF. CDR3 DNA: TGTGCCAGCAGCACATCCGGGGGGCAAGAGACCCAGTACTTC.

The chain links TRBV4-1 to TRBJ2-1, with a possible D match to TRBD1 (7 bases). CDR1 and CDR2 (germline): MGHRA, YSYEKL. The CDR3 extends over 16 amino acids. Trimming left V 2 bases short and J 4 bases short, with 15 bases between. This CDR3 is CASSQIDRDSYNEQFF. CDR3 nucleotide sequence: TGCGCCAGCAGCCAAATCGACAGGGACTCTTACAATGAGCAGTTCTTC.

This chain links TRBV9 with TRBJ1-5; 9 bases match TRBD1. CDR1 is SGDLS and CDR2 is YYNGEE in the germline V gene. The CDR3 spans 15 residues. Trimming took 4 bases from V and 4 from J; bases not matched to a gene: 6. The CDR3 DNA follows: TGTGCCAGCAGCCCGGGACAGGGACCTAATCAGCCCCAGCATTTT. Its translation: CASSPGQGPNQPQHF.

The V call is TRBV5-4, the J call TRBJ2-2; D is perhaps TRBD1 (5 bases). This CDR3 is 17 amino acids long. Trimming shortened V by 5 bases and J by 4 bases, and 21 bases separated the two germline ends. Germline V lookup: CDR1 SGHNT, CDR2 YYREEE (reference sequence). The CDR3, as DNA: TGTGCCAGCAGTCTGGGGTGGACACGGGTGGGCACCGGGGAGCTGTTTTTT. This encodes CASSLGWTRVGTGELFF.

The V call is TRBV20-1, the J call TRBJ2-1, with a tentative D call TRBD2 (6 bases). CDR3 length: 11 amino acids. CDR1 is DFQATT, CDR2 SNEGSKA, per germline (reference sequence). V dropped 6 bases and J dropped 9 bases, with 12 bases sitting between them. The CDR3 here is CSAYSGIEQFF. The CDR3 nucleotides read TGCAGTGCATATAGCGGTATTGAGCAGTTCTTC.

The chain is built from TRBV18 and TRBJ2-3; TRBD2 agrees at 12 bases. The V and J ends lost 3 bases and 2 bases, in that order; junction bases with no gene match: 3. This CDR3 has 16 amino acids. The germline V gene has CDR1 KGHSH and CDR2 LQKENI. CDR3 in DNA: TGTGCCAGCTCACCGCGACTAGCGGGGGACACAGATACGCAGTATTTT. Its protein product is CASSPRLAGDTDTQYF.

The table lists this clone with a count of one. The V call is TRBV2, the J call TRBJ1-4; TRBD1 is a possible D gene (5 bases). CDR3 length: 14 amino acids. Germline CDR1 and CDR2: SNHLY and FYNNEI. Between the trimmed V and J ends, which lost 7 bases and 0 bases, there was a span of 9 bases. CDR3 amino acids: CASNQGATNEKLFF. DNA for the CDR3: TGTGCCAGCAATCAGGGTGCAACTAATGAAAAACTGTTTTTT.

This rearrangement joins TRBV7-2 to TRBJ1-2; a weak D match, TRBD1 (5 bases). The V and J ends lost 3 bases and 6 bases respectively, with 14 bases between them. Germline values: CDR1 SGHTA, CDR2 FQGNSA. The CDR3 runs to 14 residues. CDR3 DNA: TGTGCCAGCAGCTTGGAAGGACAATATAATGGCTACACCTTC. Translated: CASSLEGQYNGYTF.

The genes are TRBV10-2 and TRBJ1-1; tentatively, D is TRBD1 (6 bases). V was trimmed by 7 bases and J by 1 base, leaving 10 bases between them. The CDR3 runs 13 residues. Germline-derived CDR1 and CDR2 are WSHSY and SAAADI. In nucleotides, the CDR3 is TGCGCCAGCATCGAGGGGGAGAACACTGAAGCTTTCTTT. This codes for CASIEGENTEAFF.

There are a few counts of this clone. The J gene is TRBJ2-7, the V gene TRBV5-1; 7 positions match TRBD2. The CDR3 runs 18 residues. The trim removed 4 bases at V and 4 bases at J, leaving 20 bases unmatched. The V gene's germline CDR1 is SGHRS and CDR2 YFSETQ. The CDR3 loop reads CASSLPRREGSSSYEQYF. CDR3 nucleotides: TGCGCCAGCAGCCTACCCCGGAGGGAGGGTTCTTCCTCTTACGAGCAGTACTTC.

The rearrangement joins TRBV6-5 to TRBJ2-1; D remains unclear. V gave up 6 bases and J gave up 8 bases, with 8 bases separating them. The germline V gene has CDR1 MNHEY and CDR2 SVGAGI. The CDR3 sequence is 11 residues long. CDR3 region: CASSTVYEQFF. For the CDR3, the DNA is TGTGCCAGCAGCACGGTTTATGAGCAGTTCTTC.

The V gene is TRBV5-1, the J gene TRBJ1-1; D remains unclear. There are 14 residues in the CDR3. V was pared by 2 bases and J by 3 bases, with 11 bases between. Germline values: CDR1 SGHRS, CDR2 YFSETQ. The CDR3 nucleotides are TGCGCCAGCAGCTTCTCGGGAGACGACACTGAAGCTTTCTTT. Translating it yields CASSFSGDDTEAFF.

CDR3 protein: CASSQVAGYNEQFF. For the CDR3, the DNA is TGTGCCAGCAGCCAAGTAGCGGGGTACAATGAGCAGTTCTTC. The rearrangement uses TRBV14 and TRBJ2-1, with 8 bases aligning to TRBD2. Per germline, CDR1 SGHDN and CDR2 FVKESK. The CDR3 loop spans 14 amino acids. V shed 1 base and J 4 bases; nucleotides not matched to a gene: 0.

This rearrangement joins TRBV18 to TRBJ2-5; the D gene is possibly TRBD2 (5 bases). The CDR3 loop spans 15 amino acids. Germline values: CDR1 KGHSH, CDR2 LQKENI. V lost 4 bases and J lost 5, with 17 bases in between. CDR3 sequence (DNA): TGTGCCAGCTCACAGATTCGGGGTTTCGGCGAGACCCAGTACTTC. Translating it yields CASSQIRGFGETQYF.

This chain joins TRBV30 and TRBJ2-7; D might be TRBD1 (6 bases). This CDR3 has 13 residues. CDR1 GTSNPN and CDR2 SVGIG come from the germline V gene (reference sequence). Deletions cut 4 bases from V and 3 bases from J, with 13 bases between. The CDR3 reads CAWMGRDNYEQYF. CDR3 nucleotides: TGTGCCTGGATGGGCCGGGACAACTACGAGCAGTACTTC.

As DNA, the CDR3 is TGTGCCAGCAGCGTGATAGCGGGGGGCTACGAGCAGTACTTC. Protein sequence: CASSVIAGGYEQYF. The gene calls are TRBV9 and TRBJ2-7, with 10 bases that match TRBD2. The length of the CDR3 is 14 residues. Germline CDR1 and CDR2: SGDLS and YYNGEE. Trimming removed 2 bases from V and 3 bases from J; junction bases left unmatched: 2.

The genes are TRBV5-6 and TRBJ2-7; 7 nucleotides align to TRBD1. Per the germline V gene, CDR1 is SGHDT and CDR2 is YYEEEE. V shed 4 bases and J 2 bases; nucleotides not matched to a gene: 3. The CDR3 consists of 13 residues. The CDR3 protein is CASSTGQTYEQYF. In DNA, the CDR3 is TGTGCCAGCAGCACGGGACAGACCTACGAGCAGTACTTC.

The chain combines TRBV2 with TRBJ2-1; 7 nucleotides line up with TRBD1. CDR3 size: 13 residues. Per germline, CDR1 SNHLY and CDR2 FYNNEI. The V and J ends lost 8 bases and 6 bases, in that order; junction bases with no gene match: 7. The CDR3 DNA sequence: TGTGCCAGCGGATCCGGGACAGTCAATGAGCAGTTCTTC. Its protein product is CASGSGTVNEQFF.

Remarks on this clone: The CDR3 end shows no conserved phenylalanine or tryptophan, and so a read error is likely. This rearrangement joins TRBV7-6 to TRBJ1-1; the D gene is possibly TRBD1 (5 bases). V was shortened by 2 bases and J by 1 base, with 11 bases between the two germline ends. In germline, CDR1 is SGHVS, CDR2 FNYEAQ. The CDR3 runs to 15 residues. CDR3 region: CASSLRIGGNTEAFL. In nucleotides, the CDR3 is TGTGCCAGCAGCTTAAGAATTGGGGGGAACACTGAAGCTTTCCTT.